Here is one T cell receptor beta chain with its context. This clonotype was recorded many times. The specificity of this receptor is unknown. Per-nucleotide qualities are absent, and no much larger clonotype sits a single base away. Reads for this sample came from an Illumina HiSeq 1500. TCRdb reanalyzed the raw reads on its own, using fastp at Q25 for trimming and MiXCR for clone calling, and kept in-frame beta chains. Rows with a matching CDR3 protein are joined into one entry that keeps the most common DNA and genes. Across this sample there are some 150,000 distinct CDR3 sequences, with 6.5% seen only once. The top ten constitute roughly 17% of the sample. This sample was included in a study of T cell repertoires in cytomegalovirus infection (dated by TCRdb to between 2019 and 2020). A note on the overall study: The HLA type of each donor mattered for the analysis, because public TCR beta signatures pointed to carriage of CMV infection along with the matching HLA type. What the research found in general, with its limitations: The ex vivo response was dominated by HLA-C-restricted CMV-specific TCR beta clonotypes, and the single most frequent clonotype in two of eight donors was supplied by these HLA-C-restricted clonotypes. In both this cohort and an independent roughly 360-donor cohort, the cumulative frequency of public TCR beta family members distinguished carriers of CMV infection plus the relevant HLA type.

The germline V gene gives CDR1 as ENHRY and CDR2 as SYGVKD. Its CDR3 holds 12 amino acids, cysteine through phenylalanine. The kept DNA is CDR3 alone, 36 bases in frame from the first base. The germline V and J ends show losses of 9 bases and 10 bases respectively, and no gene match explains 4 bases of the junction. The chain links TRBV10-3 with TRBJ2-1, with TRBD1 identical over 12 junction bases. Sequences were obtained from PBMCs. This sequence was found in a human donor in good health (CMV status not recorded). Some clones in this sample may be carry-over from other donors' samples. This receptor carries the CDR3 CAIAGTGGEQFF. The nucleotide sequence is TGTGCCATAGCCGGGACAGGGGGCGAGCAGTTCTTC.